The source of this T cell receptor beta chain is a study of CD8+ T cells in alopecia areata. Looking at the study overall: Patients in the treated group were given tofacitinib by mouth, 5 to 10 mg twice a day.

The sample's treatment: oral pan-JAK inhibitor, 5-10 mg twice daily. Germline assignment: CDR1 WNHNN and CDR2 SYGVQD (reference sequence). This CDR3 contains 16 residues. V lost 11 bases and J lost 1, with 21 bases in between. As the sequencing template, cDNA was produced by extracting RNA and reverse transcribing it. Assay: immunoSEQ multiplex PCR; the TCRdb copy retains only in-frame clones and omits some. Of 130,000 or so clones listed, roughly 86% were seen once; the top ten hold over 10%. The sample was CD8+ T cells sorted from blood, taken at week 4, from a patient treated with tofacitinib. The TCR originated in a human donor with alopecia areata. This chain joins TRBV10-1 and TRBJ2-4; maybe TRBD1 (7 bases). The CDR3 coding sequence is TGCGCCCGGGGCAGGGGGAGGAATTCCGCCAAAAACATTCAGTACTTC. Its translation: CARGRGRNSAKNIQYF.